This T cell receptor beta chain comes out of a study of human T cells and chemical hapten exposure. Study information: Epicutaneous patch tests delivered 0.01% DPC to the upper back, with evaluation at 6 days. Study-level points and caveats: Compared with pre-sensitization or healthy control sets, expanded TCRs clustered more. The number of TCRs over 1 in 1000 frequency stayed unchanged after DPC.

The time point: patch test 3, about 24 weeks after DPC sensitization. Treatment: therapeutic diphenylcyclopropenone sensitization with weekly scalp DPC. Donors, patients with alopecia ranging from 18 to 70 years old and judged suitable for DPC, provided samples. TCRdb reprocessed the RACE reads via MiXCR and lists one record per CDR3 protein. This sample has 190,000 or so distinct CDR3 sequences, with approximately 24% found just once. In germline, CDR1 is SGHDT, CDR2 YYEEEE. Germline trimming cut 7 bases from V and 6 bases from J; bases unmatched to any gene: 13. CDR3 length: 15 amino acids. Turning to this clonotype: Its matching antigen is unknown.

The chain is built from TRBV5-6 and TRBJ1-1; 9 nucleotides agree with TRBD1. This TCR was recovered from a woman aged 40 to 50 with alopecia areata. Some clones in this sample may be carry-over from other donors' samples. This specimen was whole blood, taken in connection with sensitization to the hapten diphenylcyclopropenone (DPC). DNA for the CDR3: TGTGCCAGCTCTTCCCCGGGACAGGGCAGGGCTGAAGCTTTCTTT. Translation: CASSSPGQGRAEAFF.